This TCR beta chain was sequenced during a study of T cell responses to AZD1222 COVID-19 vaccine. This table comes from immunoSEQ multiplex PCR, and its TCRdb copy is limited to in-frame clones, with some not included. The table includes approximately 150,000 clones, 85% to 90% detected once. Study observations and caveats: It was only a handful of AZD1222 recipients who were seropositive at baseline.

V lost 4 bases and J 7 bases, leaving 14 bases between the germline ends. Germline lookup yields CDR1 SGDLS and CDR2 YYNGEE. The CDR3 is made up of 13 amino acids. As to this clone: Its antigen remains unknown.

The input for sequencing was peripheral blood, taken 28 days after the second dose of the MenACWY control vaccine. This chain uses TRBV9 with TRBJ1-1; a possible D gene is TRBD1 (6 bases). The source of this sequence is an adult who received the MenACWY meningococcal vaccine as a control. CDR3 sequence reads: CASSTLQGNEAFF. For the CDR3, the DNA is TGTGCCAGCAGCACCCTTCAGGGGAATGAAGCTTTCTTT.